One sample yielded the 7 T cell receptor beta chains listed below, sequenced in a study of T cells in women clearing cervical HPV infection. Only in-frame clones appear in the TCRdb table, and some are missing; sequencing was by immunoSEQ multiplex PCR. This listing includes 25,000 to 30,000 clones. The sequenced sample was blood buffy coat. The receptors were gathered from a woman between 18 and 69 years old with a cervical HPV16 infection that either progressed to CIN3+ or cleared (not recorded which).

As to this clone: The read gets to within 3 residues of the CDR3 end, and the germline J gene fills in the rest. The chain joins TRBV14 to TRBJ1-2; 11 nucleotides line up with TRBD1. This CDR3 is 13 amino acids long. The germline V gene has CDR1 SGHDN and CDR2 FVKESK. Incomplete CDR3 DNA: TGTGCCAGCAGCCAAGGGACAGGGGGCGGC. The encoded protein is CASSQGTGGG. The whole CDR3 reads CASSQGTGGGYTF.

Regarding this clone: Read sequence stops 3 residues before the CDR3 end, and the germline J gene provides the missing end. The chain carries TRBV30 and TRBJ2-1; D is perhaps TRBD2 (7 bases). The ends were cut back, 7 bases at V and 6 bases at J, with 22 bases in the middle. Germline V CDR1 and CDR2: GTSNPN, SVGIG (reference sequence). This CDR3 is built from 15 residues. Partial CDR3 DNA: TGTGCCTTAGGGGGGGGGAGGGCTCAATTCAATGAG. Protein sequence: CALGGGRAQFNE. From start to end, the CDR3 is CALGGGRAQFNEQFF.

On this clone: The CDR3 goes on 3 residues after the read ends, and that part is filled in from the germline J gene. V and J are TRBV4-1 and TRBJ2-3; perhaps TRBD2 as D (5 bases). Trimming shortened V by 5 bases and J by 0 bases, and 15 bases separated the two germline ends. The CDR3 has 16 residues. Germline-derived CDR1 and CDR2 are MGHRA and YSYEKL. The sequenced part of the CDR3 DNA is TGCGCCAGCAGCACTCGGGGAGTGTCTAGCACAGATACG. The encoded protein is CASSTRGVSSTDT. The full CDR3 reads CASSTRGVSSTDTQYF.

Concerning this clone: The CDR3 end is not reached by the read, which stops 3 residues before it; the germline J gene fills it in. The chain has TRBV14 and TRBJ1-1; D might be TRBD1 (5 bases). Germline CDR1 is SGHDN and CDR2 is FVKESK. V was shortened by 4 bases and J by 3 bases, with 12 bases between the two germline ends. The CDR3 totals 14 residues. The DNA read from the CDR3 is TGTGCCAGCAGCCCCCGGAGAGGGGACACTGAA. This codes for CASSPRRGDTE. The full CDR3 sequence reads CASSPRRGDTEAFF.

As regards this clone: The CDR3 goes on 3 residues after the read ends, and that part is filled in from the germline J gene. V and J are TRBV14 and TRBJ2-5; D might be TRBD1 (6 bases). Germline V CDR1 and CDR2: SGHDN, FVKESK. The CDR3 length is 14 residues. The V end was cut by 4 bases, the J end by 0 bases, with 9 bases between. This CDR3 reads CASSRTVNQETQYF. The sequenced CDR3 bases are TGTGCCAGCAGCCGGACAGTTAACCAAGAGACC.

Comments on this clone: The CDR3 end is not reached by the read, which stops 3 residues before it; the germline J gene fills it in. The chain employs TRBV7-9 and TRBJ1-3, with D unclear. In germline, CDR1 is SEHNR, CDR2 FQNEAQ (reference sequence). Trimming took off 11 bases at V and 0 bases at J, with 17 bases between the two ends. The CDR3 sequence is 15 residues long. Incomplete CDR3 DNA: TGTGCCTCCGGCGGGCTGTACCTCTCTGGAAACACC. Amino acids: CASGGLYLSGNT. The whole CDR3 protein is CASGGLYLSGNTIYF.

Notes on this clone: The read falls 3 residues short of the CDR3 end, and the missing part is taken from the germline J gene. The V gene is TRBV10-1, the J gene TRBJ1-2; 9 bases map to TRBD1. CDR1 and CDR2 from the germline V gene are WNHNN and SYGVQD (reference sequence). The CDR3 consists of 14 residues. The V gene end was trimmed by 8 bases and the J gene end by 0 bases; junction bases not matched to a gene: 4. The DNA read from the CDR3 is TGCGCCAGCTCGGACAGGGGAACTAACTATGGC. Its protein is CASSDRGTNYG. The entire CDR3 sequence reads CASSDRGTNYGYTF.